This T cell receptor (beta chain) stems from a study of blood T cell repertoires in COVID-19. About the research overall: From the United States, Italy and Spain came samples of acute and convalescent COVID-19.

Participants were aged roughly 18 to 90 years, lived in 25 or so US areas, and enrolled virtually. Each participant's cohort was designated according to participant-reported clinical history. Original analysis: Nucleated cell counts were estimated from reference gene primer amplification. TCRdb keeps only in-frame clones here, not all; method: immunoSEQ multiplex PCR. V and J calls and clone size come straight from that table; D and trimming were deduced from the DNA. The table lists 300,000 to 500,000 clones, roughly 90% of them singletons. Trimming cost V 3 bases and J 4 bases; bases outside gene matches: 8. The V gene's germline CDR1 is MNHEY and CDR2 SMNVEV (reference sequence). The CDR3 runs to 15 residues.

The chain is built from TRBV27 and TRBJ2-7; the match to TRBD2 covers 8 bases. Input material: PBMCs or T cells enriched from blood (not recorded which). This receptor was identified in a woman in her twenties or thirties with acute COVID-19. DNA for the CDR3: TGTGCCAGCAGTTTTTCGGGGGGGGCTTGGTACGAGCAGTACTTC. This translates into CASSFSGGAWYEQYF.